Presented here are 5 T cell receptor beta chains from one specimen sequenced in a study of blood T cell repertoires in COVID-19. Assay used: immunoSEQ multiplex PCR; TCRdb lists only in-frame clones, some missing. The sample carries 200,000 to 300,000 clones, about 86% recorded once. Specimen: peripheral blood. These receptor sequences come from a woman older than 75 with acute or convalescent COVID-19.

This clone was detected a few times. This chain connects TRBV19 to TRBJ1-5, with TRBD1 matching over 10 bases. V trimming: 4 bases; J trimming: 7 bases; junction bases outside the gene matches: 7. This CDR3 comprises 15 residues. Germline CDR1 and CDR2: LNHDA and SQIVND (reference sequence). The CDR3 DNA sequence: TGTGCCAGTAGTAGTACGACAGGGGGCCGCCAGCCCCAGCATTTT. It yields the protein CASSSTTGGRQPQHF. The variable domain in full, with the rest retrieved from reference TRBV19 and TRBJ1-5, is DGGITQSPKYLFRKEGQNVTLSCEQNLNHDAMYWYRQDPGQGLRLIYYSQIVNDFQKGDIAEGYSVSREKKESFPLTVTSAQKNPTAFYLCASSSTTGGRQPQHFGDGTRLSIL.

V gene TRBV2 combines with J gene TRBJ1-6; D is undetermined. Trimming shortened V by 8 bases and J by 7 bases, and 9 bases separated the two germline ends. CDR1 SNHLY and CDR2 FYNNEI come from the germline V gene. The CDR3 length is 12 residues. The CDR3 loop is CASQVENSPLHF. DNA of the CDR3: TGTGCCAGCCAGGTAGAGAATTCACCCCTCCACTTT.

The V gene is TRBV28, the J gene TRBJ1-2; D may be TRBD1 (6 bases). The CDR3 spans 15 residues. The germline V gene has CDR1 MDHEN and CDR2 SYDVKM. V lost 6 bases and J lost 3, with 17 bases in between. CDR3 nucleotides: TGTGCCAGCAGGGAAGCCAGTCCAGGGGACTATGGCTACACCTTC. Residues: CASREASPGDYGYTF.

This chain connects TRBV30 to TRBJ1-5, with D uncertain. Trimming took 1 base from V and 1 from J, leaving 5 bases between them. The germline V gene encodes CDR1 GTSNPN and CDR2 SVGIG (reference sequence). CDR3 length: 13 residues. The CDR3 region is CAWSGASNQPQHF. CDR3 nucleotide sequence: TGTGCCTGGAGTGGGGCGAGCAATCAGCCCCAGCATTTT.

The chain joins TRBV2 to TRBJ2-2, with 7 bases lining up with TRBD1. The V segment lost 4 bases and the J segment 2 bases; nucleotides outside the gene matches: 4. There are 15 residues in the CDR3. CDR1 is SNHLY, CDR2 FYNNEI, per germline. CDR3 bases: TGTGCCAGCAGTGGGGGACAGAGAAACACCGGGGAGCTGTTTTTT. It translates to CASSGGQRNTGELFF.